This T cell receptor beta chain was identified during a study of identical twins (dated by TCRdb to between 2015 and 2016). The study in broad terms: TCR alpha and beta repertoires from monozygotic twins, unrelated adults of various ages and cord blood were deep-sequenced to test whether fetal clonotypes persist. Replicate twin experiments were performed at different times using different library preparation protocols to rule out contamination.

Summary of the overall study and its limitations: In monozygotic twins, recombination models systematically underestimated out-of-frame TCR alpha sharing, but the models matched the sharing seen between unrelated individuals. Conclusions relied on cross-sectional statistical analysis, since the same donors could not be followed over many years. Abundant cord blood beta clonotypes had fewer insertions, young adult naive repertoires showed a similar but weaker trend, and memory repertoires showed no such trend. Zero-insertion analyses could be partly confounded by invariant T cells such as MAIT and iNKT, although diverse VJ usage argued against such confounding for most clonotypes. Out-of-frame TCR alpha sequences shared between twins showed an excess of low generation-probability sequences compared with coincidental sharing between unrelated individuals. In beta out-of-frame sequences, excess twin sharing was weaker, because having fewer shared sequences lowered the signal-to-noise ratio.

The library was obtained by 5' RACE. The instrument was an Illumina HiSeq 2000. A universal primer binding site was introduced by template switching, and a unique molecular identifier was present in the final cDNA, enabling accurate counting of TCR cDNA molecules. Specific primers in the conserved constant-segment region were used to synthesize first-strand cDNA for the TCR alpha and beta chains. To control for contamination, every cDNA library was double barcoded, receiving both a SMART-Mk sample barcode and Illumina barcodes. TruSeq adapter sequences along with Illumina sample barcodes were introduced in two successive PCR steps. The Illumina HiSeq platform was used with custom primers to sequence TCR alpha and beta cDNA libraries. Turning to the authors' computational methods: MiGEC was used to process raw reads and extract unique molecular identifiers, and MiXCR was used to find CDR3 positions. For each individual, recombination models were inferred using an EM algorithm with the repgenHMM and IGoR tools. The tcR package in R was used for shared clonotype analysis, with sharing normalized by the product of cloneset sizes. Out-of-frame nonproductive sequences were analyzed to study raw recombination free of thymic and clonal selection effects. TCRdb reworked the public reads: Q25 trimming with fastp, MiXCR clone assembly, productive beta chains retained. A single entry per CDR3 protein holds the most common genes and DNA from its merged rows. V and J calls and clone size were set by TCRdb, not the authors. In this sample the table shows around 490,000 distinct CDR3 sequences, around 24% of which occur a single time. In total, the top ten clones hold around 0.47% of the sample.

Notes on this clonotype: Its antigen remains unidentified. No quality values exist for individual bases; no much larger clone is one base distant.

Only healthy Caucasian donors were included. Three pairs of female monozygotic twins, all aged roughly 18 to 30 years, made up the twin cohort. Positive isolation kits from Invitrogen were used to isolate CD4+ and CD8+ T cell populations. The CDR3 contains 13 residues, cysteine and phenylalanine counted. Only the CDR3 region is kept as DNA, spanning 39 bases read in frame from base 1. V is trimmed back by 8 bases and J by 8 bases, and the junction contains 8 bases that no gene match accounts for. CDR1 and CDR2 are read off the germline V gene as MNHNS and SASEGT. The sample was also linked to a second study, of yellow fever vaccine responses in identical twins. Taken from the second paper: The T cell response to vaccination in identical twins was reported by the authors to appear partly convergent and partly personalized. Focusing on identical twins, the study followed the T cell clones that responded to the vaccine, and did so with precision.

Sequencing was carried out using CD4+ T cells sorted from blood. In this chain, TRBV6-1 is recombined with TRBJ2-1, and 8 junctional nucleotides match TRBD1. This receptor was identified in a woman aged 18-29 years in good health. CDR3 reads: CASGRTGQDEQFF. The bases read TGTGCCAGCGGACGGACAGGGCAAGATGAGCAGTTCTTC.